This TCR beta chain was documented in a study of a mutant IDH1 vaccine in newly diagnosed glioma. For the study at large: Following radiotherapy alone, or alongside temozolomide cycles, vaccination was started after an interval of 4-6 weeks. Most patients had radiochemotherapy with temozolomide before enrollment; others had one alone.

Study-wide results and caveats: Among top peripheral T cell clonotypes, changes seemed unrelated to pseudoprogression.

In regard to this clone: The antigen is not known.

Trimming left V 0 bases short and J 5 bases short, with 17 bases between. The CDR3 runs to 16 residues. The germline V gene has CDR1 SGHAT and CDR2 FQNNGV. Profiled with immunoSEQ multiplex PCR; TCRdb holds only in-frame clones, not every one. Of about 86,000 clones listed, roughly 85% were seen once; the top ten hold roughly 2.2%. Stated time point: week 23, last vaccination. What each vaccine dose contained was 300 ug of mutant IDH1 20-mer peptide, accompanied by topical imiquimod. The receptor was isolated from a man under 40 with glioma. Some clones in this sample may be carry-over from other donors' samples. The V and J genes are TRBV11-2 and TRBJ2-7; TRBD1 is a possible D gene (7 bases). This material consisted of PBMCs, taken from a glioma patient whose treatment included an IDH1 peptide vaccine. The CDR3 sequence is CASSLDPGQGGHEQYF. In DNA, the CDR3 is TGTGCCAGCAGCTTAGATCCCGGGCAGGGGGGCCACGAGCAGTACTTC.